This T cell receptor (beta chain) was recorded in a study of shared clonotypes between healthy human individuals. Cells designated naive CD8 were CD45RO-negative and were positively selected for CCR7, with terminally differentiated effector memory CD45RA+ cells excluded. Repertoires were generated with immunoSEQ multiplex PCR, while TCRdb's copy carries only in-frame clones and drops some. The sample lists about 2 million clones, less than 95% occurring once. About this clone itself: The same CDR3 also results from other DNA sequences found in this sample.

The length of the CDR3 is 14 residues. J gave up 3 bases and V 1 base, and 0 bases lay outside the gene matches. The V gene's germline CDR1 is SGHTA and CDR2 FQGNSA. The sequence came from a man between 18 and 35 years old in good health. The chain combines TRBV7-2 with TRBJ2-7; 10 positions agree with TRBD2. The sequencing sample was made of naive CD8+ T cells sorted from blood. Here the CDR3 reads CASSLEREGYEQYF. CDR3 in DNA: TGTGCCAGCAGCTTAGAGCGGGAGGGCTACGAGCAGTACTTC.